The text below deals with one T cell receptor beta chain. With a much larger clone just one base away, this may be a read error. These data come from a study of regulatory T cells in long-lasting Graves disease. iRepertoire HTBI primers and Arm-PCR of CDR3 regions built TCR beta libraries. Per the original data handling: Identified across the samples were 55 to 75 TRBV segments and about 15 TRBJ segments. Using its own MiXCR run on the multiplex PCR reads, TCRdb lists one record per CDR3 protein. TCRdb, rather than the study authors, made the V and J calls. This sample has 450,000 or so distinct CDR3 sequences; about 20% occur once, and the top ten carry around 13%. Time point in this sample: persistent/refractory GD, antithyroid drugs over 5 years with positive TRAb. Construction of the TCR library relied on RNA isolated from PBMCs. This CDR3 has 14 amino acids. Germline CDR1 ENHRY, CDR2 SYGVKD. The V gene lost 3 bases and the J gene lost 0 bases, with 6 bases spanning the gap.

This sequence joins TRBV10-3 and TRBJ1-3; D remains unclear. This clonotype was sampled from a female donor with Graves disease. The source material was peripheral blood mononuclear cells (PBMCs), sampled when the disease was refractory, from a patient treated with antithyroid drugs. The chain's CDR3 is CAISEGYSGNTIYF. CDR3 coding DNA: TGTGCCATCAGTGAAGGCTACTCTGGAAACACCATATATTTT.